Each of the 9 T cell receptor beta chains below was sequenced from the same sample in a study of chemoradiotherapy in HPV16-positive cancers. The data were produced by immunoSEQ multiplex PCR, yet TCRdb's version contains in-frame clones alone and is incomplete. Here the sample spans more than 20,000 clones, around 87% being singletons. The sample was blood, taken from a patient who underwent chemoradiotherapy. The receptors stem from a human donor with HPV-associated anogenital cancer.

CDR3 bases: TGCGCCAGCAGCCAAGACAACGGAGATACGCAGTATTTT. Translated: CASSQDNGDTQYF. The rearrangement uses TRBV4-3 and TRBJ2-3; D uncertain. Germline CDR1 and CDR2: LGHNA and YSLEER. The CDR3 covers 13 residues. Trimming cost V 0 bases and J 5 bases, with 6 bases left between them.

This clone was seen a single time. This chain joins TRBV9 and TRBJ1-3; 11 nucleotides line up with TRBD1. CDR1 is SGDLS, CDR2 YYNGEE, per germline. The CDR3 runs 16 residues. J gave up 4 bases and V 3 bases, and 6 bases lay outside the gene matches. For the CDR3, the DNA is TGTGCCAGCAGCGCGCTGGACAGGGGGCAAGGAAACACCATATATTTT. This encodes CASSALDRGQGNTIYF.

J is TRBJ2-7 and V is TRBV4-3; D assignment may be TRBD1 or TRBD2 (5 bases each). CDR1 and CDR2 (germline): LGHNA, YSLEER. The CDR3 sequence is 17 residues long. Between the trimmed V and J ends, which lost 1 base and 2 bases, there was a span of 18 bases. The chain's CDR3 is CASSQGGLGTEAYEQYF. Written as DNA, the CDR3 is TGCGCCAGCAGCCAAGGCGGTCTTGGGACGGAAGCCTACGAGCAGTACTTC.

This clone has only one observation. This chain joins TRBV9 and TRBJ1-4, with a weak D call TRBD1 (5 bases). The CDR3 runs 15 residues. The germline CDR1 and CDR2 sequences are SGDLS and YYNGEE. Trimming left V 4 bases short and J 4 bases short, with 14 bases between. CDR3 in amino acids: CASSPQGRVNEKLFF. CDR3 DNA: TGTGCCAGCAGCCCCCAGGGACGGGTTAATGAAAAACTGTTTTTT.

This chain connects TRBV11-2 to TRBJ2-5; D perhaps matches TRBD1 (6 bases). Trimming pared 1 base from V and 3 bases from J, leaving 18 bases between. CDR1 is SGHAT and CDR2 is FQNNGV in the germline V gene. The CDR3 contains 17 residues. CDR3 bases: TGTGCCAGCAGCTTAGGTGGCAGGGGCAGCTCGAAAGAGACCCAGTACTTC. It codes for CASSLGGRGSSKETQYF. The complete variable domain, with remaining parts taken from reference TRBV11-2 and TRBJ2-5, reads EAGVAQSPRYKIIEKRQSVAFWCNPISGHATLYWYQQILGQGPKLLIQFQNNGVVDDSQLPKDRFSAERLKGVDSTLKIQPAKLEDSAVYLCASSLGGRGSSKETQYFGPGTRLLVL.

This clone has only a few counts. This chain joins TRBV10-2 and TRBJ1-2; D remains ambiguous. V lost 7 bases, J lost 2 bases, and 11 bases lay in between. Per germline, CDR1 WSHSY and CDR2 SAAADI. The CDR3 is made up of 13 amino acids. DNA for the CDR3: TGCGCCAGCAAGCACACAGAAAACTATGGCTACACCTTC. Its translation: CASKHTENYGYTF.

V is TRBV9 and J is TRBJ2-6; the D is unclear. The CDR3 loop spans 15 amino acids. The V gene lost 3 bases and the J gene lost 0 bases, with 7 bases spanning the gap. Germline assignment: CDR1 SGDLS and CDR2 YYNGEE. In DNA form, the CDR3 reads TGTGCCAGCAGCGCCGCCCACTCTGGGGCCAACGTCCTGACTTTC. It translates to CASSAAHSGANVLTF.

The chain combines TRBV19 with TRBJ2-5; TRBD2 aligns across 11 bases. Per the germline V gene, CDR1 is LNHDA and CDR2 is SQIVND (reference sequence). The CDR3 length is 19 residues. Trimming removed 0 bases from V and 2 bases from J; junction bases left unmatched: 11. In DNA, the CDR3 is TGTGCCAGTAGTATAGACCCACCATTCACTAGCGGGGGACAAGAGACCCAGTACTTC. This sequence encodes CASSIDPPFTSGGQETQYF.

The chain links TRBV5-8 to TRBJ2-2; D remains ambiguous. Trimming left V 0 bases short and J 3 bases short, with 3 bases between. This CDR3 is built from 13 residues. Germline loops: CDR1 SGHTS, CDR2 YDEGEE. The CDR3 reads CASSLVHTGELFF. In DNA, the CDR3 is TGTGCCAGCAGCTTGGTGCACACCGGGGAGCTGTTTTTT.